Each of the 20 T cell receptor beta chains below was sequenced from the same sample in a study of shared clonotypes between healthy human individuals. Profiled with immunoSEQ multiplex PCR; TCRdb holds only in-frame clones, not every one. The table lists some 2,100,000 clones, nearly 97% of them singletons. The sequencing sample was made of naive CD4+ T cells sorted from blood. Subset noted: CD45RA+ positively selected. The receptors stem from a man younger than 35 in good health.

In the case of this clone: The same CDR3 also results from other DNA sequences found in this sample. This chain uses TRBV7-2 with TRBJ1-2, with D possibly being TRBD1 (5 bases). V was cut by 0 bases and J by 0 bases, with 5 bases left in between. This CDR3 spans 14 amino acids. CDR1 SGHTA and CDR2 FQGNSA come from the germline V gene. Here the CDR3 reads CASSLAGANYGYTF. As DNA, the CDR3 is TGTGCCAGCAGCTTAGCAGGGGCTAACTATGGCTACACCTTC. The entire variable domain, with the rest obtained from reference TRBV7-2 and TRBJ1-2, is as follows: GAGVSQSPSNKVTEKGKDVELRCDPISGHTALYWYRQSLGQGLEFLIYFQGNSAPDKSGLPSDRFSAERTGGSVSTLTIQRTQQEDSAVYLCASSLAGANYGYTFGSGTRLTVV.

In DNA, the CDR3 is TGCAGCGTTGATGGGGGGGGCGTTGAGCAGTTCTTC. Its translation: CSVDGGGVEQFF. The chain is built from TRBV29-1 and TRBJ2-1; weak D call: TRBD2 (7 bases). The CDR3 is 12 residues long. Between the trimmed V and J ends, which lost 3 bases and 9 bases, there was a span of 12 bases. Germline V gene lookup returns CDR1 SQVTM and CDR2 ANQGSEA.

This chain connects TRBV27 to TRBJ1-3; 7 nucleotides line up with TRBD1. The V segment lost 6 bases and the J segment 0 bases; nucleotides outside the gene matches: 8. Germline CDR1 reads MNHEY; CDR2 reads SMNVEV (reference sequence). The CDR3 sequence is 16 residues long. CDR3 bases: TGTGCCAGCAGAAATACGGGACAGCTCTCTGGAAACACCATATATTTT. Its translation: CASRNTGQLSGNTIYF.

V is TRBV5-1 and J is TRBJ2-7; TRBD1 is a possible D gene (5 bases). V lost 4 bases, J lost 3 bases, and 17 bases lay in between. This CDR3 spans 15 amino acids. The germline CDR1 and CDR2 sequences are SGHRS and YFSETQ. The CDR3 spells CASSPNPGQFYEQYF. The CDR3 coding sequence is TGCGCCAGCAGCCCGAACCCAGGGCAGTTCTACGAGCAGTACTTC.

In its sample, this clone was seen once. The CDR3 here is CASSVDRANEKLFF. CDR3 sequence (DNA): TGTGCCAGCAGCGTCGACAGGGCTAATGAAAAACTGTTTTTT. The chain couples TRBV6-5 to TRBJ1-4; 7 bases align to TRBD1. CDR3 length: 14 residues. Trimming cost V 6 bases and J 3 bases; bases outside gene matches: 4. The V gene's germline CDR1 is MNHEY and CDR2 SVGAGI.

To note about this clone: At the DNA level, this CDR3 is encoded by other sequences in the same sample as well. The J gene is TRBJ2-7, the V gene TRBV6-5, with 7 positions matching TRBD1. Losses at the gene ends were 4 bases for V and 0 bases for J; bases not matched to a gene: 6. CDR3 size: 15 residues. Germline loops: CDR1 MNHEY, CDR2 SVGAGI. The CDR3 sequence is CASSSETGSSYEQYF. Here the CDR3 DNA reads TGTGCCAGCAGTTCCGAGACAGGGAGCTCCTACGAGCAGTACTTC.

V and J are TRBV27 and TRBJ2-7, with 7 bases matching TRBD2. V lost 6 bases to trimming and J lost 6 bases; unmatched junction nucleotides: 14. CDR3 length equals 15 residues. Looked up from germline, CDR1 is MNHEY and CDR2 is SMNVEV (reference sequence). The CDR3 region has the DNA TGTGCCAGCAGGGGAGCAGGGCTAGCGGCGGCCGAGCAGTACTTC. It encodes CASRGAGLAAAEQYF.

This chain joins TRBV10-3 and TRBJ2-2; D is perhaps TRBD1 or TRBD2 (6 bases each). Germline loops: CDR1 ENHRY, CDR2 SYGVKD. This CDR3 region has 16 residues. V was trimmed by 4 bases and J by 1 base, leaving 13 bases between them. This CDR3 reads CAISGGRGLNTGELFF. The CDR3 coding sequence is TGTGCCATCAGTGGCGGCAGGGGACTGAACACCGGGGAGCTGTTTTTT.

For this clone: Other DNA sequences in the same sample also yield this CDR3. The chain couples TRBV6-5 to TRBJ1-2; D call uncertain. The CDR3 contains 13 residues. Germline CDR1 is MNHEY and CDR2 is SVGAGI. Between the trimmed V and J ends, which lost 0 bases and 3 bases, there was a span of 5 bases. The CDR3 reads CASSYSGYYGYTF. The CDR3 DNA follows: TGTGCCAGCAGTTACTCCGGGTACTATGGCTACACCTTC.

This clone was counted once. In DNA, the CDR3 is TGTGCCATCCAAAACGACAAGAACACTGAAGCTTTCTTT. Translation gives CAIQNDKNTEAFF. The chain recombines TRBV10-3 with TRBJ1-1; D unclear. Trimming removed 8 bases at V and 1 base at J, with 11 bases between. Germline-derived CDR1 and CDR2 are ENHRY and SYGVKD. CDR3 length: 13 amino acids.

The CDR3 DNA reads as TGCGCCAGCAGCTTGGAGGGGACCCACGAGCAGTACTTC. As protein: CASSLEGTHEQYF. This chain connects TRBV5-1 to TRBJ2-7; D may be TRBD1 or TRBD2 (5 bases each). This CDR3 is built from 13 residues. From germline, CDR1 is SGHRS and CDR2 YFSETQ. V was cut by 0 bases and J by 5 bases, with 9 bases left in between.

V gene TRBV2 combines with J gene TRBJ2-7; a possible D gene is TRBD2 (6 bases). The CDR3 covers 14 residues. From germline, CDR1 is SNHLY and CDR2 FYNNEI. V lost 6 bases to trimming and J lost 4 bases, with 16 bases between them. CDR3 sequence: CASRGGPGFYEQYF. CDR3 nucleotide sequence: TGTGCCAGCAGGGGGGGTCCTGGGTTTTACGAGCAGTACTTC.

Worth noting for this clone: This same CDR3 is encoded by further DNA sequences in the sample. This rearrangement joins TRBV10-3 to TRBJ1-3; D ambiguous. The germline CDR1 and CDR2 sequences are ENHRY and SYGVKD. The CDR3 contains 12 residues. Trimming stripped 10 bases from V and 0 bases from J, with 7 bases between. CDR3 amino acids: CATRSSGNTIYF. Written as DNA, the CDR3 is TGTGCCACCAGGTCCTCTGGAAACACCATATATTTT.

The chain couples TRBV18 to TRBJ1-6; 10 nucleotides agree with TRBD1. CDR1 and CDR2 (germline): KGHSH, LQKENI. CDR3 length: 16 residues. The junction had 11 bases not matched to a gene; V was cut back by 6 bases and J by 9 bases. CDR3 sequence reads: CASSSAGTGVSSPLHF. In nucleotides, the CDR3 is TGTGCCAGCTCGTCCGCCGGGACAGGGGTTTCTTCACCCCTCCACTTT.

V gene TRBV7-2 combines with J gene TRBJ2-2, with a possible D match to TRBD2 (5 bases). The germline V gene has CDR1 SGHTA and CDR2 FQGNSA. This CDR3 is 19 amino acids long. Deletions cut 2 bases from V and 3 bases from J, with 22 bases between. CDR3 sequence (DNA): TGTGCCAGCAGCTTAACCGGACCCAGGAAACTAGGGTACACCGGGGAGCTGTTTTTT. The encoded protein is CASSLTGPRKLGYTGELFF.

The chain links TRBV11-2 to TRBJ2-5; the match to TRBD2 covers 11 bases. The V and J ends lost 5 bases and 5 bases, in that order; junction bases with no gene match: 13. There are 17 residues in the CDR3. Germline CDR1 SGHAT, CDR2 FQNNGV. CDR3 DNA sequence: TGTGCCAGCAGCACCCCCAGGGTAGCGGGGGGGCGGGAGACCCAGTACTTC. Translated: CASSTPRVAGGRETQYF.

This clone was picked up one time. The chain combines TRBV6-5 with TRBJ2-7; TRBD2 matches at 9 bases. The V segment lost 0 bases and the J segment 0 bases; nucleotides outside the gene matches: 3. This CDR3 has 16 residues. CDR1 MNHEY and CDR2 SVGAGI come from the germline V gene. In nucleotides, the CDR3 is TGTGCCAGCAGTTACTCGTTAGCGGGGGCCTCCTACGAGCAGTACTTC. Translation: CASSYSLAGASYEQYF.

This chain connects TRBV7-2 to TRBJ1-4; 7 nucleotides agree with TRBD1. With 5 bases clipped from V and 7 bases from J, the junction kept 16 bases outside the gene matches. The CDR3 is 17 residues long. Looked up from germline, CDR1 is SGHTA and CDR2 is FQGNSA. As DNA, the CDR3 is TGTGCCAGCAGCAACAGGGGACAAGTGAACATCGGTGAAAAACTGTTTTTT. This codes for CASSNRGQVNIGEKLFF.

The chain has TRBV5-1 and TRBJ1-6, with 8 positions matching TRBD1. CDR3 size: 17 residues. Germline V gene lookup returns CDR1 SGHRS and CDR2 YFSETQ. Trimming cost V 5 bases and J 2 bases; bases outside gene matches: 9. The CDR3 here is CASRPDRGRPYNSPLHF. CDR3 nucleotide sequence: TGCGCCAGCAGACCAGACAGGGGTCGGCCCTATAATTCACCCCTCCACTTT.

The genes are TRBV6-5 and TRBJ2-7; D gene unclear. Trimming stripped 4 bases from V and 0 bases from J, with 10 bases between. The CDR3 is 14 residues long. Germline assignment: CDR1 MNHEY and CDR2 SVGAGI. CDR3 in amino acids: CASSLSQTSYEQYF. DNA of the CDR3: TGTGCCAGCAGTTTGTCACAGACCTCCTACGAGCAGTACTTC.